The sequence of this TCR beta chain was determined in a study of PD-1 blockade in classical Hodgkin lymphoma. Points from the study as a whole: Reported findings placed baseline TCR diversity lower in newly diagnosed patients (compared with healthy donors). Exclusion was the outcome for patients who began nivolumab under 1 year after ASCT. Baseline diversity resembling that of newly diagnosed patients was seen in complete responders.

TCRdb's copy holds only in-frame clones and misses some; the assay was immunoSEQ multiplex PCR. This sample yields roughly 29,000 clones, of which roughly 80% are seen a single time; roughly 0.52% belongs to the top ten. Time point reported: cycle 4 day 1 (C4D1), after 5 to 7 weeks of nivolumab. Every patient experienced relapse after autologous stem cell transplantation, and brentuximab vedotin exposure varied. Magnetic depletion of unwanted cells isolated CD4+ T cells from thawed PBMCs. Patients had relapsed/refractory classical Hodgkin lymphoma with complete response, partial response or progressive disease as best response. The CDR3 has 14 amino acids. Germline V CDR1 and CDR2: MGHDK, SYGVNS. With 7 bases removed from V and 0 bases from J, the gap between germline ends came to 10 bases. This clone has a handful of counts. Its antigen remains unidentified.

Sample: CD4+ T cells from blood, taken before the fourth cycle of nivolumab. The chain couples TRBV25-1 to TRBJ1-5; no firm D call. This clonotype was sampled from a human donor with classical Hodgkin lymphoma. CDR3 region: CASKASSSNQPQHF. The CDR3 nucleotides are TGTGCCAGCAAAGCCTCTAGTAGCAATCAGCCCCAGCATTTT.